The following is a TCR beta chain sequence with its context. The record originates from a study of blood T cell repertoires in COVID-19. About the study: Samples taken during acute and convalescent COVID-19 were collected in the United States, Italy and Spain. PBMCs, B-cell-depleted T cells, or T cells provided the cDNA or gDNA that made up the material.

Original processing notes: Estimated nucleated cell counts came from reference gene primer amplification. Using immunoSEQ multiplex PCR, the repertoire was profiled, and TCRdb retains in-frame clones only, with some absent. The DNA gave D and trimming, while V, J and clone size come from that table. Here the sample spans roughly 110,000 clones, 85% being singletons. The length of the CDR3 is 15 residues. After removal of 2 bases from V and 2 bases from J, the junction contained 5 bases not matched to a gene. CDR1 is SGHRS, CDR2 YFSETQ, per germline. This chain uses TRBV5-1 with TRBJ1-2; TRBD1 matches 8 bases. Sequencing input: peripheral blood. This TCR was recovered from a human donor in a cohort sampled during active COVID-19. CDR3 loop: CASSFLGQENYGYTF. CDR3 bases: TGCGCCAGCAGCTTTCTGGGACAGGAAAACTATGGCTACACCTTC.